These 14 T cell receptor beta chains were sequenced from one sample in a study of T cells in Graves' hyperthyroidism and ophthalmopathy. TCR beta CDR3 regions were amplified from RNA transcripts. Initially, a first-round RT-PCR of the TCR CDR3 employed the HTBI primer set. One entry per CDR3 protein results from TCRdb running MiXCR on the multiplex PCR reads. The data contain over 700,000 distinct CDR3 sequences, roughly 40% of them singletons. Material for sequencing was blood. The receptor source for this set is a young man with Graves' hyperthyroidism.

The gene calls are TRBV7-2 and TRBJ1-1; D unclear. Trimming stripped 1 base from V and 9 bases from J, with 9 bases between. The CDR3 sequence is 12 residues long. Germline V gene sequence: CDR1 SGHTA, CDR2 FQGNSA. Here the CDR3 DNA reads TGTGCCAGCAGCTTAGACGGACTCCAAGCTTTCTTT. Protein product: CASSLDGLQAFF. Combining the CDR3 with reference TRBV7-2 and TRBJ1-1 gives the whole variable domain GAGVSQSPSNKVTEKGKDVELRCDPISGHTALYWYRQSLGQGLEFLIYFQGNSAPDKSGLPSDRFSAERTGGSVSTLTIQRTQQEDSAVYLCASSLDGLQAFFGQGTRLTVV.

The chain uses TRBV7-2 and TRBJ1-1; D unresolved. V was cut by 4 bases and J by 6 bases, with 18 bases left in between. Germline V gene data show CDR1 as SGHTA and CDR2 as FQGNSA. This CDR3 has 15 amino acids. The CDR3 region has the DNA TGTGCCAGCAGCTCAGTCGCGGGAGCGTGGCCTGAAGCTTTCTTT. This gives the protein CASSSVAGAWPEAFF.

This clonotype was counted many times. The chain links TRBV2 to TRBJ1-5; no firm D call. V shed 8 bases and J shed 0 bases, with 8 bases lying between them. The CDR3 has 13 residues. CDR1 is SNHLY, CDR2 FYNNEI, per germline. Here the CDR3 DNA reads TGTGCCAGCGTTAGGGATAGCAATCAGCCCCAGCATTTT. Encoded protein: CASVRDSNQPQHF.

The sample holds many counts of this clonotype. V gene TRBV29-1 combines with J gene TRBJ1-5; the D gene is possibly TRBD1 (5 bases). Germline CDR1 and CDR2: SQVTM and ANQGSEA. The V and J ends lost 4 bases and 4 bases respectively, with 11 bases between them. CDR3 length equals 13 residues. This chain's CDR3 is CSVARGDNQPQHF. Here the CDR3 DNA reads TGCAGCGTTGCAAGGGGAGATAATCAGCCCCAGCATTTT.

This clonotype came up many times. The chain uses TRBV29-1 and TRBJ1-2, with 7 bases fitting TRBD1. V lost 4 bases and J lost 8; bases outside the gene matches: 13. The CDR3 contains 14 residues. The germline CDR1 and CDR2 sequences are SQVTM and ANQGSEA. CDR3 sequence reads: CSVGRPRDSLGYTF. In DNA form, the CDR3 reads TGCAGCGTTGGTCGACCCCGGGACAGTCTCGGCTACACCTTC.

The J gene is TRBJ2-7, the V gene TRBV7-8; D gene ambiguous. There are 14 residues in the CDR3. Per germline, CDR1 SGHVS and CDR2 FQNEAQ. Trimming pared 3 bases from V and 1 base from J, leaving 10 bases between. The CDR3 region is CASSFFIDSYEQYF. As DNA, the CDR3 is TGTGCCAGCAGCTTTTTTATAGATTCCTACGAGCAGTACTTC.

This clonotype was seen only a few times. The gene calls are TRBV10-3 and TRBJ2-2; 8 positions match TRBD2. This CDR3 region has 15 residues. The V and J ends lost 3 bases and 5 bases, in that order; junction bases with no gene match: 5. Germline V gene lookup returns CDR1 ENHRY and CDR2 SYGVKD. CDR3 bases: TGTGCCATCAGTGATAGCGGGATAGAGACCGGGGAGCTGTTTTTT. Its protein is CAISDSGIETGELFF.

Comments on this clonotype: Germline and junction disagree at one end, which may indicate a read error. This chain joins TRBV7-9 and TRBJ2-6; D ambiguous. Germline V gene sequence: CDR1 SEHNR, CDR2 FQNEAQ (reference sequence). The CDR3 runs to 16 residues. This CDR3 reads CASSSRSEAGANVLTF. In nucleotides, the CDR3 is TGCGCCAGCAGCTCGAGGTCAGAGGCTGGGGCCAACGTCCTGACTTTC.

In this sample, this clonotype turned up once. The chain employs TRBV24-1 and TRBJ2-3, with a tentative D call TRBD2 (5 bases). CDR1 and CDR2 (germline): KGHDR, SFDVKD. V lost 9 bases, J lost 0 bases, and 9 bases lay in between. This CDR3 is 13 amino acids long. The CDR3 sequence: CATGSGSTDTQYF. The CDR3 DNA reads TGTGCCACCGGTTCGGGGAGCACAGATACGCAGTATTTT.

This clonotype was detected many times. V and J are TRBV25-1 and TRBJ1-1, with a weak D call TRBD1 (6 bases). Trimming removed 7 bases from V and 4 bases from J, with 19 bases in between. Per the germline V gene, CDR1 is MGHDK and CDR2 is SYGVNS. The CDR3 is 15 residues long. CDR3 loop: CASTRGSGATTEAFF. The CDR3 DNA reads TGTGCCAGCACCAGAGGCTCAGGGGCGACCACTGAAGCTTTCTTT.

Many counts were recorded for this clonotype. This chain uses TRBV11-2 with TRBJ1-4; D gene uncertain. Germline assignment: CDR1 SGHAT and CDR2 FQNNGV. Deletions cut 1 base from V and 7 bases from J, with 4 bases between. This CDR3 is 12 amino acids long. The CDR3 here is CASSLAPEKLFF. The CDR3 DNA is TGTGCCAGCAGCTTAGCGCCTGAAAAACTGTTTTTT.

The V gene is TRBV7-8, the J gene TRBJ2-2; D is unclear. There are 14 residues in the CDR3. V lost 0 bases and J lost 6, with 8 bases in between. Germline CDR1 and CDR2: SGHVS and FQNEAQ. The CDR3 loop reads CASSLAYGAGELFF. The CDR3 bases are TGTGCCAGCAGCTTAGCGTACGGTGCCGGGGAGCTGTTTTTT.

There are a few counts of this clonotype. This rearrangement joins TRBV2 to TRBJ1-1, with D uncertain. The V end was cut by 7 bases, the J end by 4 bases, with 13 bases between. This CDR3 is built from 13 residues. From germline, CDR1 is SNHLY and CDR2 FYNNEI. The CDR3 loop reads CASKRGESTEAFF. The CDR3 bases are TGTGCCAGCAAACGCGGGGAGTCCACTGAAGCTTTCTTT. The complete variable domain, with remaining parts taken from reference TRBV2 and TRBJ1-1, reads EPEVTQTPSHQVTQMGQEVILRCVPISNHLYFYWYRQILGQKVEFLVSFYNNEISEKSEIFDDQFSVERPDGSNFTLKIRSTKLEDSAMYFCASKRGESTEAFFGQGTRLTVV.

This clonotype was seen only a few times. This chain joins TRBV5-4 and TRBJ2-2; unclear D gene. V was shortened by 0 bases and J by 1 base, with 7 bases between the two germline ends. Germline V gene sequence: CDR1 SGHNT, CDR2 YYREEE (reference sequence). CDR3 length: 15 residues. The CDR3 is CASSLGTWNTGELFF. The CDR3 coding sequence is TGTGCCAGCAGCTTGGGTACATGGAACACCGGGGAGCTGTTTTTT.